The entry that follows covers one T cell receptor beta chain sequence. Its specificity is unknown. These data belong to a study of shared clonotypes between healthy human individuals. Whole-study results and caveats: In having few donors, the study represented limited genetic and exposure-history diversity.

Assay used: immunoSEQ multiplex PCR; TCRdb lists only in-frame clones, some missing. Counted here are around 2.5 million clones, more than 85% occurring once; the ten biggest clones make up about 0.34%. Germline V lookup: CDR1 MNHEY, CDR2 SMNVEV (reference sequence). Trimming at V came to 5 bases and at J to 2 bases, leaving 4 bases not matched to a gene. This CDR3 region has 16 residues. Source material: naive CD4+ T cells from PBMCs. Indicated subset: CD45RA+ positively selected. This clonotype originated in a man between 18 and 29 years old in good health. Some clones in this sample may be carry-over from other donors' samples. V is TRBV27 and J is TRBJ2-6, with 9 bases fitting TRBD1. The CDR3 bases are TGTGCCAGCAGTCGACGGGACAGGGCTGGGGCCAACGTCCTGACTTTC. This sequence encodes CASSRRDRAGANVLTF.